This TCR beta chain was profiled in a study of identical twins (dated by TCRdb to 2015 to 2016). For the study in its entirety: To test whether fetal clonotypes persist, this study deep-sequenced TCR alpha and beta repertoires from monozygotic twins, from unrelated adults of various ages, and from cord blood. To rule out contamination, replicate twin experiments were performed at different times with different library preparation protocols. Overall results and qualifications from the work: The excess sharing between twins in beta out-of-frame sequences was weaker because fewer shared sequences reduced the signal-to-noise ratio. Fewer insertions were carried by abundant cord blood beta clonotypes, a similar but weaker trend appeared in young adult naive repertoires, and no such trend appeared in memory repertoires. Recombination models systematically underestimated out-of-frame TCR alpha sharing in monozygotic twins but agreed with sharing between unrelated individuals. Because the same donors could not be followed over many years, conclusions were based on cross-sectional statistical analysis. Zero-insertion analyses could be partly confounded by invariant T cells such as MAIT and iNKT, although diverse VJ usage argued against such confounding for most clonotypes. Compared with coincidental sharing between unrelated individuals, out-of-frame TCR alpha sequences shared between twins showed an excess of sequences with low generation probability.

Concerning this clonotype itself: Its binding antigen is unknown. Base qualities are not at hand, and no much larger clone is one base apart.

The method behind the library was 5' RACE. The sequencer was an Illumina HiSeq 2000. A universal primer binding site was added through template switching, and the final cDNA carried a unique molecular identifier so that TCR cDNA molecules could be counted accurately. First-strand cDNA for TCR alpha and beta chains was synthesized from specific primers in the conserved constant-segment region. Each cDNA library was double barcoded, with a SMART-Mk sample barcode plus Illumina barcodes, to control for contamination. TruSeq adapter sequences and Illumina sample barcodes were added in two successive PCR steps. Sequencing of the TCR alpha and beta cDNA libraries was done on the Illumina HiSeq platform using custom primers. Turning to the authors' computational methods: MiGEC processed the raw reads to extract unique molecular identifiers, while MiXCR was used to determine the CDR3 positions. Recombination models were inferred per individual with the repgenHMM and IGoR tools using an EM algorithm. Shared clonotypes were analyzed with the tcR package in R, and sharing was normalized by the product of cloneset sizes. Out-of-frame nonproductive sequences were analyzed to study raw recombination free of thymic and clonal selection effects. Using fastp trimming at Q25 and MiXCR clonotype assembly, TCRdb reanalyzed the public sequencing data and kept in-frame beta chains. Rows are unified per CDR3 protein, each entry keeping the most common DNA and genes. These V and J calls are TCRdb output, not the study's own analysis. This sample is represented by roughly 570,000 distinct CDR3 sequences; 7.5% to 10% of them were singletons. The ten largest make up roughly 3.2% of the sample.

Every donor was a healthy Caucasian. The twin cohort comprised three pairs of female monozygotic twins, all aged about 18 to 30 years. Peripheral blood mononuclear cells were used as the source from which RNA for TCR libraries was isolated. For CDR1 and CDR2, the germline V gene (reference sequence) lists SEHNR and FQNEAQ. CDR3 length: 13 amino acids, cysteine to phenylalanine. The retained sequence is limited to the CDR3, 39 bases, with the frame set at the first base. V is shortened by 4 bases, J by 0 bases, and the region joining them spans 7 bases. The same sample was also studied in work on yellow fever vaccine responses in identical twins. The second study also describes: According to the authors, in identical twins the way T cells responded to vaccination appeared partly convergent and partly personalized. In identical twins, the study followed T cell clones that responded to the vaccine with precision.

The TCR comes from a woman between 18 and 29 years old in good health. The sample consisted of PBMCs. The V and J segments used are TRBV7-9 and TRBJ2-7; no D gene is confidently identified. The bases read TGTGCCAGCAGCTCTGTGGACTCCTACGAGCAGTACTTC. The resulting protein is CASSSVDSYEQYF.